Included here is one TCR beta chain sequence, with context. Its antigen is undetermined. Per the original data handling: ImmunoSEQ sequences covered only the junction and lacked quality scores; filtering therefore differed. Sequencing used immunoSEQ multiplex PCR; TCRdb keeps in-frame clones, though not all of them. Clonal size and the V and J genes are those of that table, whereas D and trimming came from the DNA. The data contain over 2,000,000 clones, over 85% of them singletons. Naivety among CD8 cells was defined by CD45RO negativity and positive CCR7 selection, thereby excluding terminally differentiated effector memory CD45RA+ cells. The study drew all its donors from Caucasian adults living in Nashville, Tennessee. This sample stems from a study of shared clonotypes between healthy human individuals. General observations from the study: Having only a few donors restricted how much genetic and exposure-history diversity was captured.

Germline-derived CDR1 and CDR2 are LNHDA and SQIVND (reference sequence). Trimming removed 3 bases from V and 1 base from J; junction bases left unmatched: 3. The CDR3 runs to 15 residues. What was sequenced was naive CD8+ T cells from PBMCs. The chain uses TRBV19 and TRBJ2-1; 7 nucleotides line up with TRBD2. The sequence was collected from a man aged 18 to 30 in good health. Some clones in this sample may be carry-over from other donors' samples. CDR3 nucleotides: TGTGCCAGTAGTATGGCGGGAGTATCCTACAATGAGCAGTTCTTC. Encoded protein: CASSMAGVSYNEQFF. The variable domain in full, completed from reference TRBV19 and TRBJ2-1, reads DGGITQSPKYLFRKEGQNVTLSCEQNLNHDAMYWYRQDPGQGLRLIYYSQIVNDFQKGDIAEGYSVSREKKESFPLTVTSAQKNPTAFYLCASSMAGVSYNEQFFGPGTRLTVL.